This T cell receptor (beta chain) is drawn from a study of tumor-infiltrating lymphocytes in primary liver carcinoma. From unsorted bulk tissue weighing about 20-32 mg, DNA and RNA were co-extracted. Over 80% of the cells were viable tumor cells in every tumor sample. The investigators made TCR beta cDNA from approximately 0.5 ug total RNA, using a constant-region primer. Three nested multiplex PCR rounds of slightly modified ARM-PCR generated TCR beta libraries. The two initial PCR rounds, about 9 cycles each, used TRBV1-TRBV30 forward and C-beta reverse primers. TCRdb re-derived calls from the multiplex PCR reads in MiXCR, one entry per CDR3 protein. The sample lists some 190,000 distinct CDR3 sequences; about 85% were seen once. As to this clonotype: What it binds is unknown.

CDR3 size: 15 residues. V trimming: 7 bases; J trimming: 1 base; junction bases outside the gene matches: 10. Study conclusions and caveats: Blood fell significantly below tumors in its top-250-clone fraction (p = 0.039). There were only about 7-24% of top clones found in all five tumor regions. Overlap between tumor regions exceeded overlap of tumor with adjacent tissue or blood.

The chain recombines TRBV12-3 or TRBV12-4 with TRBJ2-7; 7 positions agree with TRBD2. This clonotype was sampled from a man aged 40-50 years with primary liver carcinoma and hepatitis B virus infection. Material: tumor tissue from primary liver carcinoma. The DNA of the CDR3 is TGTGCCAGCAATTCACGCGGGAGTGAGTCCTACGAGCAGTACTTC. This encodes CASNSRGSESYEQYF.